This T cell receptor beta chain was captured by sequencing in a study of cytomegalovirus exposure and HLA in healthy donors (TCRdb year 2017). Regarding the research as a whole: An earlier analysis of under 600 of the donors reported about 290 Gb of sequence data and more than 90 million unique TCR beta sequences from about 179 million T cells. To decide whether each TCR beta V gene segment behaved as functional or pseudogenic, an earlier analysis of some 600 of the donors relied on high-throughput TCR beta sequencing. In the later analysis, no new phenotypic data were used to find candidate immune exposures; instead, reliance was placed on TCR beta sequences and their occurrence across donors. The genetic ancestry cluster associated with self-reported Caucasian donors included over 80% of the roughly 400 genotyped donors. In a later genetic analysis, genome-wide SNP genotypes for about three fifths of the roughly 670 donors were used, and that subset was treated as a discovery cohort. The study was designed to test whether signatures of past pathogen exposure could be identified by cataloging public T cell receptors. Class I and class II HLA loci were covered by the typing at four-digit resolution. Typing coverage differed by locus: A, B, C, DRB1 and DQB1 were typed in roughly 629-630 donors, DQA1 in about 500, DPA1 in 600 to 610, and DPB1 in 450 to 490. All discovery cohort repertoires had been generated using a single sequencing platform. Along with the roughly 700-subject first cohort, a separate validation cohort of over a hundred different subjects was used. The study combined high-throughput TCR immunosequencing, statistical association of individual TCRs with disease status, and machine learning to predict cytomegalovirus infection status. A later analysis re-examined previously published TCR beta repertoires from more than 600 donors and added high-resolution HLA genotyping to investigate patterns of TCR occurrence. A handful of DR-DQ haplotypes were treated as single units for association and clustering because of strong linkage in the cohort. Roughly 300 gigabases of sequencing data and approximately 84 million unique TCR sequences were included in an early release covering roughly 600 HLA-typed donors. The T cell repertoires of 666 subjects were profiled by immunosequencing and related to cytomegalovirus serostatus. Donor age, sex, ethnicity and CMV serostatus were collected together with the repertoire data. Among almost 400 genotyped donors of the cohort, an average of 235,054 unique TCR beta nucleotide sequences were sequenced per donor, roughly a sixth of them non-productive. Beyond this particular receptor, the publication reports: The study gave a list of over 150 TCR beta chains associated with cytomegalovirus. At a false discovery rate of 0.05, a later analysis linked 16,951 TCR beta sequences to specific HLA alleles. According to a later analysis, TCR association rates differed among HLA loci, with DRB1 alleles showing the most associated TCRs and HLA-C alleles showing the fewest. Some IMGT-functional V segments, including TRBV6-2 and TRBV6-3, could not be told apart with the 87-base-pair reads, so those segments were excluded. In an earlier analysis of fewer than 700 of the donors, most TCR beta V segments appeared in productive rearrangements about 90% or about 30% of the time, broadly matching IMGT annotations. The sequencing pipeline was judged likely to have produced a cluster of highly shared sequence variants as a technical artifact. Only TCR beta chains were sequenced in this cohort, and the absence of alpha or paired-chain data limited detectable features. Linkage disequilibrium might explain the correlated functional status among segregating V segments, but an unknown experimental factor could not be ruled out. According to a later analysis, parvovirus B19, influenza, CMV and Epstein-Barr virus appeared linked to several top co-occurrence clusters. Most TCR sequences were seen in very few donors, while some public TCRs were found in many individuals. Most CMV-associated TCR beta chains appeared to be HLA-restricted in a later analysis, and the HLA associations seemed to be driven largely by CMV exposure. The classifier was reported to diagnose cytomegalovirus status with high specificity and sensitivity in both the original cohort and the validation cohort. In vitro tests confirmed that a few of the cytomegalovirus-associated TCR beta chains recognize cytomegalovirus antigens. Strong co-occurrence of HLA alleles, especially DR and DQ, made assigning TCR associations to individual alleles difficult. HLA typing was unavailable for some donors at each locus, so association tests used only the typed subset. The authors suggested that the approach could potentially be extended to other disease states and immunological phenotypes. In a later analysis, HLA-associated TCR beta chains were found to be more clonally expanded and to have lower generation probabilities than equally common non-associated chains. The only immune exposure information available for the cohort was CMV serostatus. The earlier analysis of about 600 of the donors excluded 15 to 20 rarely observed V segments, including chromosome 9 orphons, because counts were too low. A later genetic analysis associated a missense DCLRE1C variant with V-gene and J-gene trimming of TCR beta chains, and an independent cohort replicated the association. Presence/absence analyses assumed roughly uniform sequencing depth across donors, an assumption that may not hold. Compared with the 666-donor mean, donors in an Asian-associated ancestry cluster had fewer N-insertions in productive TCRs, according to a later genetic analysis. A further reported finding was that TCR beta sequences accurately predicted the HLA-A and HLA-B alleles for most subjects in the first cohort.

Library preparation used the immunoSEQ multiplex PCR assay. A mixture of 60 forward primers for TCR Vbeta segments and 13 reverse primers for TCR Jbeta segments was used in the multiplex PCR. Amplification of the CDR3 region of rearranged TCR beta genes was performed with a multiplex PCR assay on genomic DNA. Amplified TCR beta libraries were sequenced as 87-base-pair reads on the Illumina HiSeq System. From the authors' description of their analysis: In a later analysis, around 80 million unique TCR beta chains were counted across the roughly 670 repertoires, and about 9.9 million of these chains were shared by at least two donors. Raw reads were error-corrected and collapsed into unique sequences with a nearest-neighbor algorithm that merged closely related sequences to remove PCR and sequencing errors. CDR3 sequences were aligned to IMGT reference sequences to assign V, D and J gene segments. For a sequence to be retained, a match of at least six nucleotides was required to both a V gene segment and a J gene segment. Rearrangements were called productive when the CDR3 lacked stop codons and stayed in frame with V and J; all others were non-productive. CDR3 was defined by IMGT convention, running from the second conserved V-encoded cysteine to the conserved J-encoded phenylalanine. In an earlier analysis of 587 of the donors, sequences lacking an unambiguous match to a single V gene segment were excluded. An earlier analysis of some 500 of the donors classified V segments as functional when productive rearrangements were above 56.7% and as segregating when the standard deviation between donors was above 5%. A statistical classification framework was built for diagnosing cytomegalovirus status from the catalog of TCR beta chain sequences. In a later analysis, TCR nucleotide sequences were compared against IMGT/GENE-DB human TR gene sequences so that V and J genes could be assigned. In a later analysis, CDR3 sequences and most-parsimonious VDJ recombination scenarios were assigned using the TCRdist pipeline. A later analysis defined each TCR beta chain by its CDR3 amino acid sequence plus V-gene family, and excluded reads lacking a unique V-gene family. In a later analysis, 450 to 600 highly shared, low-generation-probability nucleotide sequences were removed to address suspected cross-contamination and a sequencing artifact. In a later analysis, a clonal expansion index for each public chain was calculated from normalized within-repertoire ranks of inferred template counts. Generation probabilities in a later analysis came from a VDJ recombination model fitted to out-of-frame rearrangements, and those results were checked against IGoR. In a later analysis, hypergeometric tests were used to score TCR-TCR, TCR-HLA and TCR-CMV co-occurrence, with a repertoire-size bias correction applied to TCR pairs. A later analysis estimated false discovery rates by permuting HLA or CMV assignments 20 times. In a later analysis, co-occurring TCRs were grouped using DBSCAN, and TCRdist sequence similarity was added for clustering within HLA-allele-positive subsets. Co-occurrence clustering excluded repertoires with fewer than 30,000 or more than 120,000 public chains, plus five with anomalous nucleotide sharing. Entries here come from immuneACCESS through TCRdb and include only in-frame sequences with V and J called. Some clones fail to appear in such tables; in the studies checked, an unresolved V gene covers under half of the shortfall, and the cause of the remainder is unknown. The V and J calls and clone size are taken from that table; D and trimming were inferred from the DNA. Here the sample has about 200,000 clones; 82% occur a single time. Roughly 0.098% of the sample is held by the ten biggest clonotypes.

The cohort comprised fewer than 700 healthy bone marrow donors. At the time of sampling, every cohort member was nominally healthy, though immune exposures that went unrecorded were likely present. The donor was CMV seronegative and belonged to the group of under 400 seronegative cohort members. A peripheral blood sample was collected from each donor, and TCR beta sequencing was performed on peripheral blood mononuclear cells. The Qiagen DNeasy Blood Extraction Kit was used to extract genomic DNA from the blood cell samples. Note on this clone: No cognate antigen has been identified for it. No per-base quality is available; no much larger clone lies one base away.

The CDR3 numbers 14 residues from cysteine through phenylalanine. The entry retains the CDR3 DNA only, 42 bases that are in frame from base 1. The germline V gene (reference sequence) gives CDR1 as LNHDA and CDR2 as SQIVND. V is clipped by 1 base and J by 3 bases, and the sequence between their germline boundaries is 7 bases long. The chain joins TRBV19 to TRBJ1-5; no D gene call is confident. The clonotype comes from a boy aged 2-15 years in good health and CMV-seronegative. The sample taken for sequencing was PBMCs. The DNA reads as follows: TGTGCCAGTAGTATAGTACTCAACAATCAGCCCCAGCATTTT. Its product reads: CASSIVLNNQPQHF.